A single sample is the source of the 24 T cell receptor beta chains below, sequenced in a study of identical twins' blood T cells. MiXCR, applied by TCRdb to the 5' RACE reads, yields one record per CDR3 protein. Altogether a few hundred thousand distinct CDR3 sequences are present, 25% to 35% being singletons, with the ten largest covering 6% to 7%. The sequencing input was PBMCs. The source is a woman between 18 and 55 years old in good health.

The genes are TRBV10-3 and TRBJ2-1; tentatively, D is TRBD1 or TRBD2 (5 bases each). The CDR3 consists of 13 residues. Germline CDR1 reads ENHRY; CDR2 reads SYGVKD. The V and J ends lost 10 bases and 4 bases respectively, with 14 bases between them. The CDR3 bases are TGTGCCACACAGGTGCTAGCATACAATGAGCAGTTCTTC. Protein: CATQVLAYNEQFF.

A few counts support this clonotype. The chain links TRBV11-1 to TRBJ2-5, with 9 bases matching TRBD1. Trimming took 3 bases from V and 4 from J; bases not matched to a gene: 3. The CDR3 length is 14 residues. Germline V gene sequence: CDR1 SGHAT, CDR2 FQDESV (reference sequence). The CDR3 reads CASSFRDRVETQYF. CDR3 bases: TGTGCCAGCAGCTTCCGGGACAGGGTAGAGACCCAGTACTTC.

This chain joins TRBV27 and TRBJ2-1, with TRBD2 matching 9 bases. The V and J ends lost 5 bases and 15 bases, in that order; junction bases with no gene match: 11. CDR1 is MNHEY, CDR2 SMNVEV, per germline (reference sequence). The CDR3 runs 13 residues. CDR3 DNA sequence: TGTGCCAGCAGTCTCGGTAGCGGGAGTTCCTGGTTCTTC. Its translation: CASSLGSGSSWFF.

This clonotype has just a few counts. The genes are TRBV14 and TRBJ1-2; no reliable D call. V shed 0 bases and J shed 8 bases, with 13 bases lying between them. From germline, CDR1 is SGHDN and CDR2 FVKESK. This CDR3 has 14 amino acids. CDR3 loop: CASSQDLESGGYTF. CDR3 bases: TGTGCCAGCAGCCAAGATTTGGAGAGTGGAGGCTACACCTTC. Filled out from reference TRBV14 and TRBJ1-2, the complete variable domain reads EAGVTQFPSHSVIEKGQTVTLRCDPISGHDNLYWYRRVMGKEIKFLLHFVKESKQDESGMPNNRFLAERTGGTYSTLKVQPAELEDSGVYFCASSQDLESGGYTFGSGTRLTVV.

This clonotype was seen only a few times. V is TRBV9 and J is TRBJ1-2; D not certain. Looked up from germline, CDR1 is SGDLS and CDR2 is YYNGEE. CDR3 length: 15 residues. With 2 bases removed from V and 4 bases from J, the gap between germline ends came to 15 bases. CDR3 residues: CASSVVGSVAYGYTF. The CDR3 DNA follows: TGTGCCAGCAGCGTCGTCGGAAGTGTTGCCTATGGCTACACCTTC.

Comments on this clonotype: A much bigger clone sits one base away, suggesting this may be a read error. The chain combines TRBV10-3 with TRBJ1-6; maybe TRBD1 (6 bases). This CDR3 has 11 residues. V was trimmed by 11 bases and J by 13 bases, leaving 15 bases between them. CDR1 is ENHRY, CDR2 SYGVKD, per germline. The CDR3 bases are TGTGCCGCGGGAGAGGGGGAGCCCCTCCACTTT. It encodes CAAGEGEPLHF.

The chain combines TRBV7-2 with TRBJ2-7; unclear D gene. The V end was cut by 1 base, the J end by 0 bases, with 10 bases between. This CDR3 spans 15 amino acids. Per germline, CDR1 SGHTA and CDR2 FQGNSA. CDR3 nucleotides: TGTGCCAGCAGCTTAGGTACGGGTTTCTCCTACGAGCAGTACTTC. Its translation is CASSLGTGFSYEQYF.

The chain carries TRBV20-1 and TRBJ1-2; the D gene is possibly TRBD1 (5 bases). V lost 5 bases and J lost 3, with 13 bases in between. CDR1 DFQATT and CDR2 SNEGSKA come from the germline V gene (reference sequence). This CDR3 has 13 residues. This CDR3 reads CSAPLQDYYGYTF. The CDR3 nucleotides read TGCAGTGCTCCATTACAGGATTACTATGGCTACACCTTC.

The chain recombines TRBV7-2 with TRBJ2-1; possible D gene TRBD2, 6 bases. The CDR3 has 14 residues. V gave up 6 bases and J gave up 2 bases, with 11 bases separating them. Germline CDR1 reads SGHTA; CDR2 reads FQGNSA. The CDR3 is CASREGIAYNEQFF. For the CDR3, the DNA is TGTGCCAGCAGGGAGGGTATTGCCTACAATGAGCAGTTCTTC.

V and J are TRBV7-9 and TRBJ1-1; D not resolved. V lost 4 bases to trimming and J lost 0 bases, with 9 bases between them. Germline V lookup: CDR1 SEHNR, CDR2 FQNEAQ (reference sequence). The CDR3 length is 14 residues. In nucleotides, the CDR3 is TGTGCCAGCAGCTCAGTGGGAGTGAACACTGAAGCTTTCTTT. Translation gives CASSSVGVNTEAFF.

The chain has TRBV27 and TRBJ2-5; D gene unclear. Per germline, CDR1 MNHEY and CDR2 SMNVEV (reference sequence). Between the trimmed V and J ends, which lost 10 bases and 5 bases, there was a span of 17 bases. The CDR3 contains 13 residues. This CDR3 reads CATISTLEETQYF. CDR3 coding DNA: TGTGCCACTATTTCCACCTTGGAGGAGACCCAGTACTTC.

CDR3 in amino acids: CASTDSEQFF. The CDR3 bases are TGTGCCAGCACCGACTCGGAGCAGTTCTTC. The V and J genes are TRBV2 and TRBJ2-1, with D unresolved. The CDR3 covers 10 residues. V shed 7 bases and J shed 10 bases, with 8 bases lying between them. In germline, CDR1 is SNHLY, CDR2 FYNNEI.

This sequence joins TRBV20-1 and TRBJ1-1; D gene uncertain. Looked up from germline, CDR1 is DFQATT and CDR2 is SNEGSKA (reference sequence). The CDR3 has 15 amino acids. The V end lost 0 bases, the J end lost 0 bases, and 11 bases lay between the germline ends. CDR3 bases: TGCAGTGCTAGAGATCGCTACAGACTGAACACTGAAGCTTTCTTT. Its translation: CSARDRYRLNTEAFF.

V is TRBV25-1 and J is TRBJ1-2; D gene uncertain. The CDR3 runs 12 residues. The V end lost 7 bases, the J end lost 5 bases, and 11 bases lay between the germline ends. CDR1 is MGHDK, CDR2 SYGVNS, per germline. The CDR3 region is CASNWRGYGYTF. The CDR3, as DNA: TGTGCCAGCAACTGGCGGGGATATGGCTACACCTTC.

This clonotype was detected many times. The V gene is TRBV3-1, the J gene TRBJ1-1, with D hard to call. This CDR3 region has 14 residues. Trimming removed 3 bases from V and 4 bases from J, with 12 bases in between. Germline values: CDR1 LGHDT, CDR2 YNNKEL (reference sequence). DNA of the CDR3: TGTGCCAGCAGCCAGGGAAAAGGGCCCACTGAAGCTTTCTTT. Amino acids: CASSQGKGPTEAFF. The entire variable domain, with the rest obtained from reference TRBV3-1 and TRBJ1-1, is as follows: DTAVSQTPKYLVTQMGNDKSIKCEQNLGHDTMYWYKQDSKKFLKIMFSYNNKELIINETVPNRFSPKSPDKAHLNLHINSLELGDSAVYFCASSQGKGPTEAFFGQGTRLTVV.

The chain links TRBV7-2 to TRBJ1-4; a weak D match, TRBD1 (5 bases). V lost 4 bases and J 1 base, leaving 10 bases between the germline ends. The germline V gene has CDR1 SGHTA and CDR2 FQGNSA. The CDR3 runs to 15 residues. CDR3 DNA: TGTGCCAGCAGCTGGGGACCTGGAACTAATGAAAAACTGTTTTTT. Amino acid sequence: CASSWGPGTNEKLFF.

The chain combines TRBV20-1 with TRBJ1-4; 7 bases align to TRBD1. J was trimmed by 1 base and V by 6 bases; bases with no gene match: 20. The germline gives CDR1 DFQATT, CDR2 SNEGSKA (reference sequence). The CDR3 spans 19 residues. The CDR3 protein is CSARAWQGETWGTNEKLFF. The CDR3 bases are TGCAGTGCAAGGGCCTGGCAGGGGGAAACGTGGGGAACTAATGAAAAACTGTTTTTT.

This clonotype has only a few counts. The CDR3 DNA sequence: TGTGCCAGTAGTACCAGACCGGGACTCTGGGACACTGAAGCTTTCTTT. Translating it yields CASSTRPGLWDTEAFF. This chain uses TRBV19 with TRBJ1-1; D perhaps matches TRBD1 (5 bases). The CDR3 has 16 amino acids. Germline values: CDR1 LNHDA, CDR2 SQIVND (reference sequence). The V end lost 4 bases, the J end lost 3 bases, and 18 bases lay between the germline ends.

Comment on this clonotype: The junction departs from germline at one end; a sequencing error may be responsible. V usage is TRBV28 and J usage is TRBJ1-2, with 11 bases aligning to TRBD1. The length of the CDR3 is 14 residues. Germline CDR1 and CDR2: MDHEN and SYDVKM. CDR3 bases: TGTGCCAGCAGTTCGGGACAGGGGGGGTATGGCCACACCTTC. It specifies CASSSGQGGYGHTF.

This clonotype was observed a single time. This chain links TRBV25-1 with TRBJ2-2; 10 nucleotides match TRBD2. The CDR3 spans 15 residues. V lost 6 bases and J lost 6; bases outside the gene matches: 7. Per germline, CDR1 MGHDK and CDR2 SYGVNS. The CDR3 here is CASRGGTSASGELFF. In DNA form, the CDR3 reads TGTGCCAGCAGGGGGGGGACTAGCGCGTCCGGGGAGCTGTTTTTT. Filled out from reference TRBV25-1 and TRBJ2-2, the complete variable domain reads EADIYQTPRYLVIGTGKKITLECSQTMGHDKMYWYQQDPGMELHLIHYSYGVNSTEKGDLSSESTVSRIRTEHFPLTLESARPSHTSQYLCASRGGTSASGELFFGEGSRLTVL.

For this clonotype: Sequence at one end of the junction differs from germline and may be a read error. The V call is TRBV7-2, the J call TRBJ2-3; TRBD2 is a possible D gene (6 bases). CDR1 is SGHTA and CDR2 is FQGNSA in the germline V gene. The CDR3 has 16 residues. The CDR3 nucleotides read TGTGCCAGCAGCTTAGGCTTCTGGACGGGAGTATCGAGCGTGAATTTT. Its translation is CASSLGFWTGVSSVNF.

Only a few counts were recorded for this clonotype. The chain couples TRBV20-1 to TRBJ2-3; TRBD2 aligns across 7 bases. V gave up 1 base and J gave up 1 base; unmatched junction bases: 5. This CDR3 contains 15 residues. The germline V gene encodes CDR1 DFQATT and CDR2 SNEGSKA (reference sequence). The CDR3 coding sequence is TGCAGTGCTAGAGTCGGGGGAGGGGGCACAGATACGCAGTATTTT. The encoded protein is CSARVGGGGTDTQYF.

A few counts support this clonotype. CDR3 residues: CASSTRGQVLTYGYTF. The CDR3 nucleotides are TGTGCCAGCAGCACTCGGGGACAGGTCCTAACTTATGGCTACACCTTC. V gene TRBV7-9 combines with J gene TRBJ1-2; TRBD1 agrees at 8 bases. Losses at the gene ends were 5 bases for V and 5 bases for J; bases not matched to a gene: 13. CDR1 and CDR2 (germline): SEHNR, FQNEAQ (reference sequence). The CDR3 runs 16 residues. Drawing the rest from reference TRBV7-9 and TRBJ1-2, the complete variable domain is DTGVSQNPRHKITKRGQNVTFRCDPISEHNRLYWYRQTLGQGPEFLTYFQNEAQLEKSRLLSDRFSAERPKGSFSTLEIQRTEQGDSAMYLCASSTRGQVLTYGYTFGSGTRLTVV.

V and J are TRBV9 and TRBJ2-7; D possibly corresponds to TRBD1 (6 bases). The CDR3 consists of 15 residues. CDR1 is SGDLS and CDR2 is YYNGEE in the germline V gene. The germline V and J ends were trimmed by 4 bases and 5 bases, with 19 bases remaining between them. As DNA, the CDR3 is TGTGCCAGCAGCTCTAAAACCGCAGGGGACCACGAGCAGTACTTC. Translated, it gives CASSSKTAGDHEQYF. Using reference TRBV9 and TRBJ2-7 for the parts outside the CDR3, the full variable domain is DSGVTQTPKHLITATGQRVTLRCSPRSGDLSVYWYQQSLDQGLQFLIQYYNGEERAKGNILERFSAQQFPDLHSELNLSSLELGDSALYFCASSSKTAGDHEQYFGPGTRLTVT.